This T cell receptor beta chain was obtained from a study of glioma-infiltrating T cells after dendritic cell vaccination. Of note for this clone: As yet, its antigen is unknown.

Study-wide results and limits: The cohort had few patients with full blood and tumor sets.

Fresh-frozen tumor tissue and more than two years of survival data were available for all. The primer mix had 60 V beta and 13 J beta primers. Using immunoSEQ multiplex PCR, the repertoire was profiled, and TCRdb retains in-frame clones only, with some absent. The sample contains 100,000 or so clones, about nine tenths of which appear only once. The sample was blood, taken before dendritic cell vaccination. The origin of this receptor is a human donor with glioblastoma.

CDR3 in amino acids: CAISDQGHGYTF. The CDR3 nucleotides are TGTGCCATATCGGATCAGGGGCATGGCTACACCTTC. This chain links TRBV6-1 with TRBJ1-2, with D maybe TRBD1 (6 bases). The V gene's germline CDR1 is MNHNS and CDR2 SASEGT. The CDR3 has 12 residues. V lost 10 bases, J lost 6 bases, and 15 bases lay in between.